The 23 T cell receptor beta chains reported below all come from one sample, sequenced in a study of T cell responses to AZD1222 COVID-19 vaccine. Libraries were prepared by immunoSEQ multiplex PCR; TCRdb keeps only in-frame clonotypes and omits some of them. The sample records about 140,000 clones, roughly 92% being singletons. Sequenced here: peripheral blood, sampled on day 0 of AZD1222 vaccination. The receptors here all came from an adult in good health.

The chain links TRBV10-3 to TRBJ2-3; 8 nucleotides agree with TRBD2. Losses at the gene ends were 10 bases for V and 6 bases for J; bases not matched to a gene: 12. The CDR3 extends over 14 amino acids. Germline V gene data show CDR1 as ENHRY and CDR2 as SYGVKD. Written as DNA, the CDR3 is TGTGCCACTGCCGGGACTAGGGGGGCGGATACGCAGTATTTT. This codes for CATAGTRGADTQYF.

The chain employs TRBV14 and TRBJ2-2, with 9 bases fitting TRBD1. In germline, CDR1 is SGHDN, CDR2 FVKESK. The CDR3 is 15 residues long. V lost 2 bases to trimming and J lost 7 bases; unmatched junction nucleotides: 5. The CDR3 DNA follows: TGTGCCAGCAGCCAACCGGGACAGGGCGGCGGGGAGCTGTTTTTT. Its translation is CASSQPGQGGGELFF.

The chain is built from TRBV4-1 and TRBJ2-7; D uncertain. Germline assignment: CDR1 MGHRA and CDR2 YSYEKL. V shed 0 bases and J shed 5 bases, with 14 bases lying between them. The CDR3 contains 15 residues. CDR3 residues: CASSQDRRLKNEQYF. The CDR3 nucleotides read TGCGCCAGCAGCCAAGATCGCAGACTCAAGAACGAGCAGTACTTC.

The rearrangement joins TRBV15 to TRBJ2-1; a possible D gene is TRBD2 (6 bases). The length of the CDR3 is 16 residues. Germline CDR1 is LNHNV and CDR2 is YYDKDF (reference sequence). The V end lost 0 bases, the J end lost 2 bases, and 11 bases lay between the germline ends. CDR3 sequence reads: CATSREKLATYNEQFF. The CDR3 coding sequence is TGTGCCACCAGCAGAGAAAAACTAGCAACCTACAATGAGCAGTTCTTC. Drawing the rest from reference TRBV15 and TRBJ2-1, the complete variable domain is DAMVIQNPRYQVTQFGKPVTLSCSQTLNHNVMYWYQQKSSQAPKLLFHYYDKDFNNEADTPDNFQSRRPNTSFCFLDIRSPGLGDTAMYLCATSREKLATYNEQFFGPGTRLTVL.

V gene TRBV29-1 combines with J gene TRBJ2-1; 9 bases fit TRBD2. The CDR3 is 14 residues long. Germline lookup yields CDR1 SQVTM and CDR2 ANQGSEA. The V segment lost 7 bases and the J segment 7 bases; nucleotides outside the gene matches: 11. CDR3 loop: CSALAGAGLNEQFF. In DNA, the CDR3 is TGCAGCGCTTTAGCGGGAGCGGGCTTAAATGAGCAGTTCTTC.

The V gene is TRBV15, the J gene TRBJ2-7; a possible D gene is TRBD1 (6 bases). Trimming took 7 bases from V and 4 from J, leaving 11 bases between them. There are 12 residues in the CDR3. CDR1 and CDR2 (germline): LNHNV, YYDKDF (reference sequence). CDR3 sequence: CATKGDLYEQYF. CDR3 nucleotides: TGTGCCACCAAGGGGGACCTATACGAGCAGTACTTC.

The genes are TRBV29-1 and TRBJ2-7; the D gene is possibly TRBD1 (5 bases). CDR3 size: 12 residues. V gave up 4 bases and J gave up 2 bases, with 9 bases separating them. Per germline, CDR1 SQVTM and CDR2 ANQGSEA. The CDR3 region has the DNA TGCAGCGTTGTAGAAGGGGCCTACGAGCAGTACTTC. Protein product: CSVVEGAYEQYF.

The V gene is TRBV24-1, the J gene TRBJ2-2, with D perhaps TRBD1 or TRBD2 (8 bases each). This CDR3 has 15 amino acids. With 8 bases removed from V and 4 bases from J, the gap between germline ends came to 16 bases. CDR1 KGHDR and CDR2 SFDVKD come from the germline V gene. The CDR3 here is CATTGGSGSTGELFF. The CDR3 DNA reads as TGTGCCACCACAGGGGGCAGCGGGAGCACCGGGGAGCTGTTTTTT.

This chain joins TRBV6-5 and TRBJ1-4; D is perhaps TRBD1 (5 bases). The CDR3 has 15 amino acids. The V end was cut by 6 bases, the J end by 2 bases, with 13 bases between. In germline, CDR1 is MNHEY, CDR2 SVGAGI. The CDR3: CASSANRITNEKLFF. The CDR3 nucleotides read TGTGCCAGCAGCGCGAACAGGATCACTAATGAAAAACTGTTTTTT.

The chain is built from TRBV18 and TRBJ1-2, with D perhaps matching TRBD1 (6 bases). V was trimmed by 3 bases and J by 6 bases, leaving 14 bases between them. This CDR3 spans 14 amino acids. Germline lookup yields CDR1 KGHSH and CDR2 LQKENI. The CDR3 DNA follows: TGTGCCAGCTCACCCCAGGCCAGGGGAGATGGCTACACCTTC. Its translation: CASSPQARGDGYTF. The whole variable domain, filled in from reference TRBV18 and TRBJ1-2, reads NAGVMQNPRHLVRRRGQEARLRCSPMKGHSHVYWYRQLPEEGLKFMVYLQKENIIDESGMPKERFSAEFPKEGPSILRIQQVVRGDSAAYFCASSPQARGDGYTFGSGTRLTVV.

This clone was counted only a few times. The chain employs TRBV14 and TRBJ2-7; 7 nucleotides line up with TRBD2. Losses at the gene ends were 0 bases for V and 6 bases for J; bases not matched to a gene: 11. This CDR3 contains 16 residues. Germline loops: CDR1 SGHDN, CDR2 FVKESK. The chain's CDR3 is CASSQDSLRGRGEQYF. The CDR3, as DNA: TGTGCCAGCAGCCAAGACTCCCTGCGAGGGAGGGGCGAGCAGTACTTC.

The chain combines TRBV12-5 with TRBJ1-1; D call uncertain. Per the germline V gene, CDR1 is LGHNT and CDR2 is FRNRAP. There are 13 residues in the CDR3. The V gene lost 1 base and the J gene lost 8 bases, with 11 bases spanning the gap. CDR3 loop: CASGLAPGDEAFF. The CDR3 nucleotides read TGTGCTAGTGGTTTGGCACCGGGAGACGAAGCTTTCTTT. The full variable domain, with the rest looked up from reference TRBV12-5 and TRBJ1-1, is DARVTQTPRHKVTEMGQEVTMRCQPILGHNTVFWYRQTMMQGLELLAYFRNRAPLDDSGMPKDRFSAEMPDATLATLKIQPSEPRDSAVYFCASGLAPGDEAFFGQGTRLTVV.

The chain employs TRBV19 and TRBJ2-7; D call uncertain. Trimming pared 1 base from V and 2 bases from J, leaving 9 bases between. The CDR3 consists of 14 residues. CDR1 and CDR2 from the germline V gene are LNHDA and SQIVND (reference sequence). CDR3 nucleotides: TGTGCCAGTAGTATAGGGCCAGGCACCTACGAGCAGTACTTC. Protein: CASSIGPGTYEQYF.

The gene calls are TRBV5-1 and TRBJ1-5; no reliable D call. The CDR3 is 13 residues long. V was cut by 5 bases and J by 6 bases, with 12 bases left in between. Germline-derived CDR1 and CDR2 are SGHRS and YFSETQ. CDR3 sequence (DNA): TGCGCCAGCAGGGGCGGGGAAAGTCAGCCCCAGCATTTT. Translating it yields CASRGGESQPQHF.

CDR3 coding DNA: TGTGCCAGCAGCTTCGGGCAGAGTAGCAATCAGCCCCAGCATTTT. It encodes CASSFGQSSNQPQHF. The rearrangement uses TRBV5-6 and TRBJ1-5; no reliable D call. V lost 2 bases and J 0 bases, leaving 9 bases between the germline ends. The CDR3 is 15 residues long. Germline loops: CDR1 SGHDT, CDR2 YYEEEE.

This clone appeared a single time. The chain has TRBV6-5 and TRBJ2-7; D remains unclear. CDR3 length: 14 amino acids. Trimming removed 2 bases at V and 10 bases at J, with 18 bases between. Germline-derived CDR1 and CDR2 are MNHEY and SVGAGI. Here the CDR3 DNA reads TGTGCCAGCAGTTACAATGACCTCTCGAGAGCCCAGTACTTC. Amino acid sequence: CASSYNDLSRAQYF.

This clone was observed a handful of times. J is TRBJ2-7 and V is TRBV6-2 or TRBV6-3, with 8 positions matching TRBD2. This CDR3 spans 14 amino acids. Per the germline V gene, CDR1 is MNHEY and CDR2 is SVGEGT. The V gene end was trimmed by 6 bases and the J gene end by 2 bases; junction bases not matched to a gene: 6. The CDR3 DNA reads as TGTGCCAGCAGCTTAAGCGGGGGAACCTACGAGCAGTACTTC. As protein: CASSLSGGTYEQYF.

The rearrangement links TRBV19 to TRBJ1-1, with TRBD1 matching over 10 bases. This CDR3 is built from 16 residues. V lost 5 bases, J lost 4 bases, and 10 bases stayed unmatched. Looked up from germline, CDR1 is LNHDA and CDR2 is SQIVND (reference sequence). CDR3 residues: CASSSPGQGKGTEAFF. The CDR3 coding sequence is TGTGCCAGTAGTTCGCCGGGACAGGGGAAAGGCACTGAAGCTTTCTTT. Supplemented by reference TRBV19 and TRBJ1-1, the full variable domain reads DGGITQSPKYLFRKEGQNVTLSCEQNLNHDAMYWYRQDPGQGLRLIYYSQIVNDFQKGDIAEGYSVSREKKESFPLTVTSAQKNPTAFYLCASSSPGQGKGTEAFFGQGTRLTVV.

The sample holds a few counts of this clone. The chain carries TRBV7-8 and TRBJ1-1; D is undetermined. CDR1 is SGHVS, CDR2 FQNEAQ, per germline. The V and J ends lost 2 bases and 6 bases respectively, with 10 bases between them. The CDR3 length is 13 residues. In DNA, the CDR3 is TGTGCCAGCAGCTTAAGGGTACCGTCTGAAGCTTTCTTT. Protein sequence: CASSLRVPSEAFF.

By frequency in the sample, this clone is medium-sized. The genes are TRBV6-5 and TRBJ2-1; 9 nucleotides match TRBD2. CDR1 MNHEY and CDR2 SVGAGI come from the germline V gene. The ends lost 7 bases at V and 9 bases at J; junction bases unmatched: 10. The CDR3 runs to 14 residues. CDR3 in amino acids: CASNRAGGLGEQFF. In DNA, the CDR3 is TGTGCCAGCAATCGAGCGGGAGGCCTTGGTGAGCAGTTCTTC.

This sequence joins TRBV6-5 and TRBJ1-6; D is unresolved. Germline V gene data show CDR1 as MNHEY and CDR2 as SVGAGI. V lost 0 bases and J lost 4, with 10 bases in between. The CDR3 length is 16 residues. The chain's CDR3 is CASSYSNTQYNSPLHF. The DNA for the CDR3 is TGTGCCAGCAGTTACTCGAATACGCAGTATAATTCACCCCTCCACTTT.

The chain has TRBV19 and TRBJ1-4; maybe TRBD1 (5 bases). V shed 4 bases and J shed 0 bases, with 12 bases lying between them. This CDR3 is 16 amino acids long. The germline CDR1 and CDR2 sequences are LNHDA and SQIVND (reference sequence). CDR3 sequence (DNA): TGTGCCAGTAGTAAAGGGACGAGCACAACTAATGAAAAACTGTTTTTT. Amino acid sequence: CASSKGTSTTNEKLFF.

The chain combines TRBV28 with TRBJ1-3; D remains ambiguous. Trimming stripped 3 bases from V and 4 bases from J, with 13 bases between. Germline CDR1 MDHEN, CDR2 SYDVKM. The CDR3 runs 15 residues. CDR3 bases: TGTGCCAGCAGTTTCTATCGGGTATCCGGAAACACCATATATTTT. This translates into CASSFYRVSGNTIYF.